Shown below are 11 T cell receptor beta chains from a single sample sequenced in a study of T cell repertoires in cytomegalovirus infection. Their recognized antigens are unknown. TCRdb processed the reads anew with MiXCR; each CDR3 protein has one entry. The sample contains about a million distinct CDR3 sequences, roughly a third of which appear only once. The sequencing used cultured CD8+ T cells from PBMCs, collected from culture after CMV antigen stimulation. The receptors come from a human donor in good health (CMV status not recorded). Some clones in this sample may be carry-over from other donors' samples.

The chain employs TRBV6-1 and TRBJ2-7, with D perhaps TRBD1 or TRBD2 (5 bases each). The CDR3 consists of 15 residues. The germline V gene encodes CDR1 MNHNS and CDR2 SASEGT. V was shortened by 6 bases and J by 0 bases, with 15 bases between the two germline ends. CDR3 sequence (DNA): TGTGCCAGCAGGCCGGGACCTACGCTCTCCTACGAGCAGTACTTC. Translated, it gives CASRPGPTLSYEQYF.

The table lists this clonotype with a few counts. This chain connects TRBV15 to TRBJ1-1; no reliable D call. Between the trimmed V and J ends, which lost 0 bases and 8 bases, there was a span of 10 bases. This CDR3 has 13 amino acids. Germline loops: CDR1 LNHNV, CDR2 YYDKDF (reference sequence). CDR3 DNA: TGTGCCACCAGCAGAGATTCCTACCTGGAAGCTTTCTTT. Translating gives CATSRDSYLEAFF.

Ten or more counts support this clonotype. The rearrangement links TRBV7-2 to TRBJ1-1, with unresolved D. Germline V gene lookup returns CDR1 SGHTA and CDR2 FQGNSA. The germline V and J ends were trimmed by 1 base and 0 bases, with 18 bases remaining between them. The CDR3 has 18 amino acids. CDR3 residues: CASSLVLRQNRMNTEAFF. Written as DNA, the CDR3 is TGTGCCAGCAGCTTAGTTCTTAGGCAGAATAGAATGAACACTGAAGCTTTCTTT.

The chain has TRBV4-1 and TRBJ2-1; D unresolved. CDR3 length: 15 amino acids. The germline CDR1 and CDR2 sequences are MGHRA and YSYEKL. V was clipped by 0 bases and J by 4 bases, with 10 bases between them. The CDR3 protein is CASSQDRSKYNEQFF. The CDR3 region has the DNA TGCGCCAGCAGCCAAGATCGGTCGAAATACAATGAGCAGTTCTTC.

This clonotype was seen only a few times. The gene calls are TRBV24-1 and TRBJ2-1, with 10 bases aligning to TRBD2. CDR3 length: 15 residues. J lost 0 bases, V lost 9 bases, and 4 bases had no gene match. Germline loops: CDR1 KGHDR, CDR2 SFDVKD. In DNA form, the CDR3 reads TGTGCCACCCAAGCGGGGGGGAGCTCCTACAATGAGCAGTTCTTC. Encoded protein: CATQAGGSSYNEQFF.

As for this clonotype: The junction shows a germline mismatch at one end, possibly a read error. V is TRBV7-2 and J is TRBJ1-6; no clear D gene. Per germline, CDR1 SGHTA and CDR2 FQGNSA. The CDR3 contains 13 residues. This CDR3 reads CVSSGEDNSPLHF. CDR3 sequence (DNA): TGTGTCAGCTCCGGTGAGGATAATTCACCCCTCCACTTT. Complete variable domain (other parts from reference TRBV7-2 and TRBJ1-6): GAGVSQSPSNKVTEKGKDVELRCDPISGHTALYWYRQSLGQGLEFLIYFQGNSAPDKSGLPSDRFSAERTGGSVSTLTIQRTQQEDSAVYLCVSSGEDNSPLHFGNGTRLTVT.

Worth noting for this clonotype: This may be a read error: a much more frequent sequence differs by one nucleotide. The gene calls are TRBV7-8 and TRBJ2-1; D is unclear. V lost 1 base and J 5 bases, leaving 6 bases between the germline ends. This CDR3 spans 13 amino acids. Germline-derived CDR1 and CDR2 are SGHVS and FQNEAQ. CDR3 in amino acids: CASSLEVHNEQFF. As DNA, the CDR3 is TGTGCCAGCAGCTTAGAGGTGCACAATGAGCAGTTCTTC.

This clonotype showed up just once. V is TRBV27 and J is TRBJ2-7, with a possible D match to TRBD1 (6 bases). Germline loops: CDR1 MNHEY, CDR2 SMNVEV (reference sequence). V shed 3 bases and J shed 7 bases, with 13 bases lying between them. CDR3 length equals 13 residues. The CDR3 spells CASSFLTGFEQYF. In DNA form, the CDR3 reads TGTGCCAGCAGTTTCCTCACAGGGTTTGAGCAGTACTTC.

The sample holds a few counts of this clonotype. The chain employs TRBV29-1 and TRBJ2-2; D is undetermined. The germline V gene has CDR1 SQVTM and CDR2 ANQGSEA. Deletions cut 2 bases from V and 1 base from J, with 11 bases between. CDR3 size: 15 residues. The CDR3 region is CSVERAGENTGELFF. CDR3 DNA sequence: TGCAGCGTTGAAAGGGCAGGAGAGAACACCGGGGAGCTGTTTTTT.

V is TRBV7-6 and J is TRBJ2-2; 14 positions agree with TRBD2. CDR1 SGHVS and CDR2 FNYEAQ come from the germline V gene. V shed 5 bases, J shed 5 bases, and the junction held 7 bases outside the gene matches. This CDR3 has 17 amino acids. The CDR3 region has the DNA TGTGCCAGCAGCCATAGGACTAGCGGGGGGTCTACCGGGGAGCTGTTTTTT. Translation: CASSHRTSGGSTGELFF.

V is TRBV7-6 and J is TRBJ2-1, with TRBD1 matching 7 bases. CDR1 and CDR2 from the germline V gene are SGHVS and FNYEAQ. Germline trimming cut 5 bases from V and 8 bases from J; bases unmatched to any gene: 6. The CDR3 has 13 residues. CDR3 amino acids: CASSRQGIDEQFF. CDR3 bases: TGTGCCAGCAGCCGACAGGGAATCGATGAGCAGTTCTTC. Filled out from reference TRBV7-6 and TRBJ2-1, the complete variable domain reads GAGVSQSPRYKVTKRGQDVALRCDPISGHVSLYWYRQALGQGPEFLTYFNYEAQQDKSGLPNDRFSAERPEGSISTLTIQRTEQRDSAMYRCASSRQGIDEQFFGPGTRLTVL.